This T cell receptor beta chain was identified during a study of response to subunit inactivated influenza vaccine. TCRdb independently ran MiXCR on the RT-PCR reads; one entry per CDR3 protein. Among more than 400,000 distinct CDR3 sequences, roughly 11% were seen once, and the ten largest hold around 12%. Worth noting for this clonotype: Its antigen remains unknown.

Study-level findings and limits: Authors suggested each seasonal flu vaccination may recruit only limited numbers of new T cells.

V lost 0 bases and J lost 0; bases outside the gene matches: 17. The CDR3 length is 20 residues. Germline CDR1 SGHDN, CDR2 FVKESK. The rearrangement uses TRBV14 and TRBJ2-7, with TRBD1 matching over 7 bases. The sequencing here drew on PBMCs from blood, taken more than 35 days after vaccination. The TCR sequence derives from a man between 45 and 60 years old who received an inactivated influenza vaccine. The CDR3 region is CASSQDIATGTKPTSYEQYF. CDR3 nucleotides: TGTGCCAGCAGCCAAGATATAGCGACAGGGACAAAGCCTACCTCCTACGAGCAGTACTTC. Full variable domain (missing parts from reference TRBV14 and TRBJ2-7): EAGVTQFPSHSVIEKGQTVTLRCDPISGHDNLYWYRRVMGKEIKFLLHFVKESKQDESGMPNNRFLAERTGGTYSTLKVQPAELEDSGVYFCASSQDIATGTKPTSYEQYFGPGTRLTVT.